A selection of T cell receptor beta chains follows, all from one sample in a study of CD8+CD57+ T cells in acquired aplastic anemia. TCRdb reanalysed the reads using MiXCR and keeps one entry per CDR3 protein. The sample shows approximately 270,000 distinct CDR3 sequences, around 60% of them seen only once. Sequenced: sorted CD4+, CD8+, or CD8+CD57+ T cells (not recorded which) from PBMCs. These receptors were collected from a human donor with severe aplastic anemia or a healthy control (not recorded which). Each CDR3 is given with its conserved first and last residue. A D gene is named only where the DNA matches it firmly. Expanded clones are given a class, and other clones once, few, many or no size at all.

abundance	v_gene	j_gene	d_gene	CDR3nt	CDR3aa
many	TRBV20-1	TRBJ2-7	.	TGCAGTGCCCAGGACTGGAATCAGGGACGGGGCGAGCAGTACTTC	CSAQDWNQGRGEQYF
.	TRBV19	TRBJ2-7	TRBD1	TGTGCCAGTAGTATTGGACAGGCTAACGAGCAGTACTTC	CASSIGQANEQYF
few	TRBV24-1	TRBJ2-5	TRBD2	TGTGCCACCAGTGATTCCAGGACTAGCGGAGAGACCCAGTACTTC	CATSDSRTSGETQYF
.	TRBV15	TRBJ1-2	TRBD1	TGTGCCAGCAGCTTAGGGGGGACAGAGGGCTACACCTTC	CASSLGGTEGYTF
once	TRBV5-1	TRBJ1-2	TRBD1	TGCGCCAGCAGTAATCTACAGGGGGAGGACTATGGCTACACCTTC	CASSNLQGEDYGYTF
many	TRBV29-1	TRBJ2-1	TRBD1	TGCAGCGTTGGAGGCGGACAGGGGTACAATGAGCAGTTCTTC	CSVGGGQGYNEQFF
.	TRBV20-1	TRBJ1-1	.	TGCAGTGCACTGAACACTGAAGCTTTCTTT	CSALNTEAFF
.	TRBV11-2	TRBJ2-7	.	TGTGCCAGCAGCTCCAAGCGCCTGGTGGGGGGTACCTACGAGCAGTACTTC	CASSSKRLVGGTYEQYF
many	TRBV9	TRBJ1-1	.	TGTGCCAGCAGCCTCCGGGTAGACACTGAAGCTTTCTTT	CASSLRVDTEAFF
many	TRBV19	TRBJ1-1	.	TGTGCCAGTAGTATGGTGTCGGGGAGAGAGGCTTTCTTT	CASSMVSGREAFF
.	TRBV20-1	TRBJ1-1	.	TGCAGTGCGTGGACGGTTGAAGCTTTCTTT	CSAWTVEAFF
.	TRBV9	TRBJ2-7	.	TGTGCCAGCAGCGGCCAAAAGAGCTCCTACGAGCAGTACTTC	CASSGQKSSYEQYF
.	TRBV9	TRBJ1-3	.	TGTGCCAGCAGCTTAGGGACATATTATGGCTACACCATATATTTT	CASSLGTYYGYTIYF
.	TRBV2	TRBJ1-3	.	TGTGCCAGCAGTGCGGCAACCGGACGCGACACCATATATTTT	CASSAATGRDTIYF
.	TRBV19	TRBJ1-1	.	TGTGCCAGTAGTACTGCGGTGGACACTGAAGCTTTCTTT	CASSTAVDTEAFF
.	TRBV20-1	TRBJ1-2	TRBD1	TGCAGTGCTACGCTTCGACAGGGTAGGGACTATGGCTACACCTTC	CSATLRQGRDYGYTF
.	TRBV20-1	TRBJ2-5	TRBD2	TGCAGTGCGCGAGGCGCGGGGGGGCCTGTAGAGACCCAGTACTTC	CSARGAGGPVETQYF